This T cell receptor beta chain was documented in a study of shared clonotypes between healthy human individuals. V lost 5 bases and J 1 base, leaving 16 bases between the germline ends. Germline assignment: CDR1 SGHRS and CDR2 YFSETQ. This CDR3 region has 15 residues. Some clones are missing from TCRdb's copy, which holds only in-frame ones; the method was immunoSEQ multiplex PCR. The sample consists of about 730,000 clones, roughly 72% of them appearing once. This TCR was sampled from a woman aged 25 to 39 in good health. V is TRBV5-1 and J is TRBJ2-7; D might be TRBD1 (5 bases). What was sequenced was memory CD4+ T cells sorted from blood. The subset: CD45RA-negative fraction. In nucleotides, the CDR3 is TGCGCCAGCAGGTGGACATTCGTGGGATCCTACGAGCAGTACTTC. Translation: CASRWTFVGSYEQYF.